This TCR beta chain emerged from a study of early T cells in non-severe SARS-CoV-2 infection. The study's findings and limits: Sequences matched to VDJdb favored anti-spike CD8 responses, while private and CD4 specificities were missed.

cDNA molecules, individually, were tagged with unique molecular identifiers. TCRdb independently ran MiXCR on the 5' RACE reads; one entry per CDR3 protein. The table records about 60,000 distinct CDR3 sequences, roughly 12% of them present only once. This clonotype has only a few counts. Its antigen is currently unknown. Germline CDR1 reads DFQATT; CDR2 reads SNEGSKA (reference sequence). Trimming took 1 base from V and 3 from J, leaving 13 bases between them. The CDR3 is 15 residues long. V gene TRBV20-1 combines with J gene TRBJ2-4; D is possibly TRBD1 or TRBD2 (7 bases each). The specimen sequenced was whole blood. The sequence derives from an adult who was a healthcare worker with PCR-confirmed SARS-CoV-2 infection or an uninfected control (not recorded which). The DNA of the CDR3 is TGCAGTGCTAGAGTAGCAGGGGGGGACAAAAACATTCAGTACTTC. Its translation: CSARVAGGDKNIQYF.